This TCR beta chain was captured by sequencing in a study of cytomegalovirus exposure and HLA in healthy donors. The PCR ran on 60 Vbeta and 13 Jbeta primers. This table comes from immunoSEQ multiplex PCR, and its TCRdb copy is limited to in-frame clones, with some not included. Among approximately 180,000 clones listed, approximately 82% were seen once. Notes on the study in general: Certain indistinguishable V segments, among them TRBV6-2 and TRBV6-3, were excluded.

Comments on this clone: The antigen is undetermined.

CDR1 SGHNT and CDR2 YENEEA come from the germline V gene. V was pared by 5 bases and J by 1 base, with 12 bases between. The CDR3 covers 14 residues. This clonotype was sampled from a woman aged 18-29 years in good health and CMV-seronegative. Specimen: PBMCs. This chain joins TRBV11-3 and TRBJ2-7; maybe TRBD1 (6 bases). The CDR3 spells CASSRQASSYEQYF. CDR3 DNA: TGTGCCAGCAGCCGACAGGCTAGTTCCTACGAGCAGTACTTC. Full variable domain (rest looked up from reference TRBV11-3 and TRBJ2-7): EAGVVQSPRYKIIEKKQPVAFWCNPISGHNTLYWYLQNLGQGPELLIRYENEEAVDDSQLPKDRFSAERLKGVDSTLKIQPAELGDSAVYLCASSRQASSYEQYFGPGTRLTVT.